The rows below give T cell receptor beta chains drawn from one sample of a study of cytomegalovirus exposure and HLA in healthy donors. Assay: immunoSEQ multiplex PCR; the TCRdb copy retains only in-frame clones and omits some. The sample data list under 200,000 clones. The sample was PBMCs. These receptors were collected from a man aged 25 to 40 in good health and CMV-seronegative. Both conserved end residues are part of each CDR3. The D gene is left open where the match is weak.

-,TRBJ2-5,TRBV2,TGTGCCAGCCGTTCGGAGACCCAGTACTTC,CASRSETQYF
-,TRBJ1-5,TRBV5-4,TGTGCCAGCAGCCCGGGTCTCAATCAGCCCCAGCATTTT,CASSPGLNQPQHF
-,TRBJ2-1,TRBV12-5,TGTGCTAGTGGTTTTGGACAAACGATCGAGCAGTTCTTC,CASGFGQTIEQFF
TRBD1,TRBJ1-2,TRBV5-1,TGCGCCAGCAGCTTCCGGTATATTCGACCGGGACAGGGATCGAGCGGCTACACCTTC,CASSFRYIRPGQGSSGYTF
-,TRBJ1-3,TRBV18,TGTGCCAGCTCACCAGGCGGGGCCTCTGGAAACACCATATATTTT,CASSPGGASGNTIYF
TRBD1,TRBJ1-1,TRBV19,TGTGCCAGTAGTCCTGGGACAGTTTTGAACACTGAAGCTTTCTTT,CASSPGTVLNTEAFF
TRBD2,TRBJ2-7,TRBV14,TGTGCCAGCAGCCAAGGAGGTCTAGCGGGAGCCTACGAGCAGTACTTC,CASSQGGLAGAYEQYF
TRBD1,TRBJ2-2,TRBV5-1,TGCGCCAGCAGCTGGGGGGACAGGGGGCCCGGGGAGCTGTTTTTT,CASSWGDRGPGELFF
TRBD1,TRBJ2-7,TRBV2,TGTGCCAGCAGGGGGACAGGTACGAGGGAGCAGTACTTC,CASRGTGTREQYF
-,TRBJ2-6,TRBV11-1,TGTGCCAGCAGCTTAGCGGGAGTTTACACCGGGGCCAACGTCCTGACTTTC,CASSLAGVYTGANVLTF
-,TRBJ2-5,TRBV5-8,TGTGCCAGCAGCTCCCAAGCGAACCAAGAGACCCAGTACTTC,CASSSQANQETQYF
TRBD2,TRBJ2-7,TRBV6-1,TGTGCCAGCAGTGTTAGCGGGAGTAGGGAGCAGTACTTC,CASSVSGSREQYF
TRBD1,TRBJ2-6,TRBV19,TGTGCCAGTAGTATAACAGGGGTTGTGATCTCTGGGGCCAACGTCCTGACTTTC,CASSITGVVISGANVLTF
TRBD1,TRBJ2-2,TRBV4-3,TGCGCCAGCAGCCGGTACAGGGGATTTAACACCGGGGAGCTGTTTTTT,CASSRYRGFNTGELFF
TRBD1,TRBJ1-5,TRBV7-2,TGTGCCAGCAGCCGGGGACAGCTTAATCAGCCCCAGCATTTT,CASSRGQLNQPQHF
-,TRBJ2-3,TRBV27,TGTGCCAGCAGTCCCTGGGGCAGTGCAGATACGCAGTATTTT,CASSPWGSADTQYF
TRBD1,TRBJ2-1,TRBV5-1,TGCGCCAGCAGCCGGGGACAGGGGTCGGAATACAATGAGCAGTTCTTC,CASSRGQGSEYNEQFF
TRBD2,TRBJ2-2,TRBV5-8,TGTGCCAGCAGCTCCAGACTAGCGGGAGTAACCGGGGAGCTGTTTTTT,CASSSRLAGVTGELFF
TRBD1,TRBJ1-6,TRBV11-3,TGTGCCAGCAGCTCGGACAGGGGAAATTCACCCCTCCACTTT,CASSSDRGNSPLHF
TRBD1,TRBJ2-5,TRBV13,TGTGCCAGCAGCTTTAAAGCCCGGACAGGGTCAACGGAGACCCAGTACTTC,CASSFKARTGSTETQYF
TRBD2,TRBJ2-3,TRBV2,TGTGCCAGTAGACTAGCGGGCCCCTCCGCGCATACGCAGTATTTT,CASRLAGPSAHTQYF
-,TRBJ2-5,TRBV25-1,TGTGCCAGCAGTGTCGCAGGGCGTGAGACCCAGTACTTC,CASSVAGRETQYF
-,TRBJ1-1,TRBV1,TGCACCAGCAGCCAAGAGGGGCTCGGCACTGAAGCTTTCTTT,CTSSQEGLGTEAFF
TRBD1,TRBJ1-1,TRBV19,TGTGCCAGTAGTCCCAGGGGGCTCAGAGGTGAAGCTTTCTTT,CASSPRGLRGEAFF
-,TRBJ2-1,TRBV6-5,TGTGCCAGCAGAAGTACCGTGAGCTCCTACAATGAGCAGTTCTTC,CASRSTVSSYNEQFF
-,TRBJ1-3,TRBV6-1,TGTGCCAGCAGACAAGAGGTCTGGTCTGGAAACACCATATATTTT,CASRQEVWSGNTIYF
TRBD2,TRBJ2-5,TRBV5-1,TGCGCCAGCAGCCCCGGGGGGGGCCAAGAGACCCAGTACTTC,CASSPGGGQETQYF
TRBD2,TRBJ2-1,TRBV18,TGTGCCAGCTCACCGTTTACTAGCGGGAGAAACAATGAGCAGTTCTTC,CASSPFTSGRNNEQFF
-,TRBJ2-3,TRBV2,TGTGCCAGCAGTCCGCACCCATCTACCACAGATACGCAGTATTTT,CASSPHPSTTDTQYF
-,TRBJ2-2,TRBV28,TGTGCCAGCAGTTTAACGGTTGGGGGGACCGGGGAGCTGTTTTTT,CASSLTVGGTGELFF
-,TRBJ2-7,TRBV7-9,TGTGCCAGCAGCCCGAGGGGACACCCGGAAAACGAGCAGTACTTC,CASSPRGHPENEQYF
-,TRBJ2-5,TRBV30,TGTGCCTGGAGTGCCTACGGGGGAGAGACCCAGTACTTC,CAWSAYGGETQYF
-,TRBJ2-1,TRBV19,TGTGCCAGTAGTATTGCCCACCACGGGGGATACAATGAGCAGTTCTTC,CASSIAHHGGYNEQFF
-,TRBJ2-3,TRBV6-5,TGTGCCAGCAGTAAACCGGGACTTGCTACAGATACGCAGTATTTT,CASSKPGLATDTQYF
-,TRBJ1-4,TRBV19,TGTGCCAGTAGTATTGGGAGAATAGGGGAAAAACTGTTTTTT,CASSIGRIGEKLFF